The 25 T cell receptor beta chains in this list originate from one sample, sequenced in a study of blood T cell repertoires in COVID-19 (TCRdb year 2020). The library was made by the immunoSEQ multiplex PCR assay. TCRdb took this table from immuneACCESS and kept in-frame rearrangements with V and J called. Such tables lack part of the clones; where checked against another copy, unresolved V genes explain under half of the gap, and the rest is unexplained. This sample lists 250,000 to 350,000 clones; around 90% were detected once. About 6% of the sample comes from the top ten. The sample comprised peripheral blood. The source of these receptors is a man younger than 30 who had recovered from COVID-19.

The genes are TRBV4-1 and TRBJ2-5, with D maybe TRBD1 (6 bases). Between the trimmed V and J ends, which lost 6 bases and 3 bases, there was a span of 14 bases. The CDR3 contains 14 residues. Germline V gives CDR1 MGHRA, CDR2 YSYEKL. This CDR3 reads CASRPTGTEETQYF. The CDR3 DNA is TGCGCCAGCAGGCCAACAGGGACGGAAGAGACCCAGTACTTC.

This sequence joins TRBV6-5 and TRBJ1-1, with TRBD1 matching 8 bases. Germline CDR1 and CDR2: MNHEY and SVGAGI. CDR3 size: 13 residues. V was pared by 6 bases and J by 3 bases, with 3 bases of the junction left unmatched. The CDR3 region is CASSLQGDTEAFF. The CDR3 DNA follows: TGTGCCAGCAGCCTACAGGGGGACACTGAAGCTTTCTTT.

The chain carries TRBV30 and TRBJ1-1; possible D gene TRBD1, 5 bases. CDR3 length: 16 amino acids. Germline V gene lookup returns CDR1 GTSNPN and CDR2 SVGIG (reference sequence). Trimming removed 2 bases at V and 1 base at J, with 17 bases between. For the CDR3, the DNA is TGTGCCTGGAGTCCCGGATGGGGGGGAAAGAACACTGAAGCTTTCTTT. Amino acids: CAWSPGWGGKNTEAFF.

The genes are TRBV18 and TRBJ2-1; 9 bases are shared with TRBD2. Trimming cost V 6 bases and J 4 bases; bases outside gene matches: 7. The germline V gene has CDR1 KGHSH and CDR2 LQKENI. This CDR3 comprises 15 residues. CDR3 in amino acids: CASSSGRGSYNEQFF. Here the CDR3 DNA reads TGTGCCAGCTCTAGCGGGAGAGGGTCTTACAATGAGCAGTTCTTC.

The CDR3 DNA is TGTGCCAGTAGTAAGGGGCACGACGACCAAGAGACCCAGTACTTC. Translated: CASSKGHDDQETQYF. This chain joins TRBV19 and TRBJ2-5; the D gene is possibly TRBD1 (5 bases). The V end was cut by 4 bases, the J end by 0 bases, with 12 bases between. Germline CDR1 is LNHDA and CDR2 is SQIVND (reference sequence). The length of the CDR3 is 15 residues.

The chain recombines TRBV4-1 with TRBJ1-6; 9 positions agree with TRBD1. Germline V gene lookup returns CDR1 MGHRA and CDR2 YSYEKL. The ends lost 1 base at V and 7 bases at J; junction bases unmatched: 11. The CDR3 loop spans 18 amino acids. The CDR3 DNA reads TGCGCCAGCAGCCAAGGAGTAGGCCTGGACAGGGGAAATTCACCCCTCCACTTT. Its protein is CASSQGVGLDRGNSPLHF.

The rearrangement uses TRBV6-5 and TRBJ2-5, with TRBD2 matching over 9 bases. Germline CDR1 MNHEY, CDR2 SVGAGI. CDR3 length: 16 amino acids. J lost 2 bases, V lost 4 bases, and 8 bases had no gene match. In DNA form, the CDR3 reads TGTGCCAGCAGTTTCGTATTTAGCGGGGGACAAGAGACCCAGTACTTC. It codes for CASSFVFSGGQETQYF.

The chain is built from TRBV5-1 and TRBJ1-1, with a weak D call TRBD1 (5 bases). Trimming removed 5 bases from V and 5 bases from J, with 16 bases in between. The CDR3 runs 14 residues. Germline assignment: CDR1 SGHRS and CDR2 YFSETQ. CDR3 residues: CASSTGEGGTEAFF. CDR3 sequence (DNA): TGCGCCAGCAGTACGGGGGAGGGAGGTACTGAAGCTTTCTTT.

The chain recombines TRBV5-4 with TRBJ1-2; 9 bases are shared with TRBD1. In germline, CDR1 is SGHNT, CDR2 YYREEE (reference sequence). CDR3 length equals 15 residues. V was pared by 0 bases and J by 1 base, with 1 base of the junction left unmatched. The CDR3 nucleotides read TGTGCCAGCAGCTTGGGGACAGGGGATAACTATGGCTACACCTTC. Protein product: CASSLGTGDNYGYTF.

V gene TRBV9 combines with J gene TRBJ2-6; TRBD1 agrees at 10 bases. The V gene end was trimmed by 0 bases and the J gene end by 0 bases; junction bases not matched to a gene: 6. In germline, CDR1 is SGDLS, CDR2 YYNGEE. The CDR3 runs 19 residues. The CDR3 loop reads CASSVGVTGGDSGANVLTF. Here the CDR3 DNA reads TGTGCCAGCAGCGTAGGAGTGACAGGGGGCGACTCTGGGGCCAACGTCCTGACTTTC.

This clone was recorded only once. This sequence joins TRBV5-1 and TRBJ2-7; 11 bases agree with TRBD1. The germline CDR1 and CDR2 sequences are SGHRS and YFSETQ. Trimming cost V 2 bases and J 4 bases; bases outside gene matches: 5. CDR3 length: 15 residues. The CDR3 DNA reads as TGCGCCAGCAGCTTACAGTGGGACAGGGGGTACGAGCAGTACTTC. The encoded protein is CASSLQWDRGYEQYF. The whole variable domain, remainder taken from reference TRBV5-1 and TRBJ2-7, is KAGVTQTPRYLIKTRGQQVTLSCSPISGHRSVSWYQQTPGQGLQFLFEYFSETQRNKGNFPGRFSGRQFSNSRSEMNVSTLELGDSALYLCASSLQWDRGYEQYFGPGTRLTVT.

The chain is built from TRBV24-1 and TRBJ2-3; 9 nucleotides line up with TRBD2. Germline V lookup: CDR1 KGHDR, CDR2 SFDVKD. This CDR3 region has 15 residues. J lost 7 bases, V lost 2 bases, and 6 bases had no gene match. Here the CDR3 DNA reads TGTGCCACCAGTGATTCGGGGACTAGCCGATATACGCAGTATTTT. Translated, it gives CATSDSGTSRYTQYF.

This rearrangement joins TRBV7-2 to TRBJ2-7; 9 bases are shared with TRBD1. The CDR3 loop spans 15 amino acids. The V and J ends lost 1 base and 2 bases, in that order; junction bases with no gene match: 3. Germline CDR1 reads SGHTA; CDR2 reads FQGNSA. The CDR3 region is CASSLGGTGPYEQYF. DNA of the CDR3: TGTGCCAGCAGCTTAGGGGGGACAGGGCCCTACGAGCAGTACTTC.

This chain links TRBV5-1 with TRBJ1-2; 7 bases map to TRBD1. The CDR3 spans 13 residues. The junction had 5 bases not matched to a gene; V was cut back by 4 bases and J by 5 bases. Germline V gives CDR1 SGHRS, CDR2 YFSETQ. CDR3 DNA: TGCGCCAGCAGCCCGGGGACAGAGTATGGCTACACCTTC. It yields the protein CASSPGTEYGYTF.

The rearrangement joins TRBV5-1 to TRBJ2-3, with TRBD2 identical over 7 bases. This CDR3 has 16 amino acids. J gave up 2 bases and V 1 base, and 7 bases lay outside the gene matches. Germline CDR1 SGHRS, CDR2 YFSETQ. The CDR3: CASSLRPSGSTDTQYF. The CDR3 bases are TGCGCCAGCAGCTTGAGGCCTAGCGGTTCCACAGATACGCAGTATTTT. Based on the CDR3 plus reference TRBV5-1 and TRBJ2-3, the full variable domain is KAGVTQTPRYLIKTRGQQVTLSCSPISGHRSVSWYQQTPGQGLQFLFEYFSETQRNKGNFPGRFSGRQFSNSRSEMNVSTLELGDSALYLCASSLRPSGSTDTQYFGPGTRLTVL.

The V call is TRBV19, the J call TRBJ2-1; the match to TRBD2 covers 11 bases. Germline V CDR1 and CDR2: LNHDA, SQIVND (reference sequence). The V segment lost 4 bases and the J segment 3 bases; nucleotides outside the gene matches: 5. The CDR3 contains 16 residues. CDR3 bases: TGTGCCAGTAGTACGGGACTAGCGGACTTCTACAATGAGCAGTTCTTC. Its protein is CASSTGLADFYNEQFF.

The chain uses TRBV5-1 and TRBJ2-7; 7 bases match TRBD1. The length of the CDR3 is 13 residues. The ends lost 6 bases at V and 3 bases at J; junction bases unmatched: 6. Germline V CDR1 and CDR2: SGHRS, YFSETQ. As DNA, the CDR3 is TGCGCCAGCACGGGGACAGACCACTACGAGCAGTACTTC. Translating it yields CASTGTDHYEQYF.

V and J are TRBV19 and TRBJ1-4, with D unresolved. Germline values: CDR1 LNHDA, CDR2 SQIVND (reference sequence). Trimming cost V 6 bases and J 3 bases, with 8 bases left between them. The CDR3 is 13 amino acids. This CDR3 is CASRWASNEKLFF. The CDR3, as DNA: TGTGCCAGTAGGTGGGCCTCTAATGAAAAACTGTTTTTT.

V is TRBV12-3 or TRBV12-4 and J is TRBJ1-6, with no clear D. Trimming shortened V by 3 bases and J by 8 bases, and 8 bases separated the two germline ends. The CDR3 consists of 13 residues. The CDR3 sequence: CASSLVIDSPLHF. The CDR3 DNA reads TGTGCCAGCAGTTTGGTAATAGATTCACCCCTCCACTTT.

The rearrangement uses TRBV27 and TRBJ2-1; 7 bases line up with TRBD2. This CDR3 is built from 14 residues. Germline-derived CDR1 and CDR2 are MNHEY and SMNVEV (reference sequence). V was pared by 6 bases and J by 7 bases, with 9 bases of the junction left unmatched. The CDR3 reads CASRSGGSMNEQFF. For the CDR3, the DNA is TGTGCCAGCAGGTCTGGCGGGAGTATGAATGAGCAGTTCTTC.

Notes on this clone: Within the sample, other DNA sequences also encode this same CDR3. The chain joins TRBV5-1 to TRBJ1-1; 10 nucleotides align to TRBD1. The CDR3 sequence is 15 residues long. Trimming cost V 0 bases and J 2 bases; bases outside gene matches: 1. Germline-derived CDR1 and CDR2 are SGHRS and YFSETQ. The CDR3 DNA is TGCGCCAGCAGCTTGGGGACAGGGGGAAACACTGAAGCTTTCTTT. Translating it yields CASSLGTGGNTEAFF.

V gene TRBV29-1 combines with J gene TRBJ1-4; a weak D match, TRBD1 (6 bases). CDR1 and CDR2 from the germline V gene are SQVTM and ANQGSEA. V lost 7 bases, J lost 3 bases, and 12 bases lay in between. The CDR3 runs 13 residues. Here the CDR3 DNA reads TGCAGCGGATTGACAGGAGCTAATGAAAAACTGTTTTTT. This encodes CSGLTGANEKLFF.

This rearrangement joins TRBV6-1 to TRBJ1-4; 7 nucleotides match TRBD1. This CDR3 has 16 residues. Germline trimming cut 4 bases from V and 7 bases from J; bases unmatched to any gene: 12. The germline gives CDR1 MNHNS, CDR2 SASEGT. The CDR3 protein is CASSAGLDRDREKLFF. The CDR3 nucleotides are TGTGCCAGCAGTGCCGGCCTAGACAGGGATCGTGAAAAACTGTTTTTT.

The V call is TRBV19, the J call TRBJ2-7; TRBD1 matches 9 bases. V trimming: 5 bases; J trimming: 3 bases; junction bases outside the gene matches: 5. CDR3 size: 14 residues. In germline, CDR1 is LNHDA, CDR2 SQIVND (reference sequence). CDR3 sequence (DNA): TGTGCCAGTAGTCCCCGGACAGGGGTCTACGAGCAGTACTTC. Protein: CASSPRTGVYEQYF.

This clone was picked up many times. V is TRBV7-8 and J is TRBJ2-2; TRBD2 matches at 11 bases. This CDR3 spans 17 amino acids. Trimming at V came to 1 base and at J to 6 bases, leaving 7 bases not matched to a gene. Germline V gene data show CDR1 as SGHVS and CDR2 as FQNEAQ. CDR3 nucleotides: TGTGCCAGCAGCTTAGAGGGCCTGACTAGCGGGGCCGGGGAGCTGTTTTTT. This codes for CASSLEGLTSGAGELFF.